These 19 T cell receptor beta chains originate from one sample sequenced in a study of T cell changes during pregnancy in multiple sclerosis. Data came from immunoSEQ multiplex PCR; TCRdb stores just in-frame clones and leaves some out. Counted here are under 25,000 clones, about 85% occurring once; the ten biggest clones make up less than 20%. Sequencing was performed on CD8+ T cells from peripheral blood mononuclear cells, taken in the first trimester of pregnancy. Receptors originate from a female donor in good health, enrolled as a control in a pregnancy study.

The CDR3 nucleotides read TGTGCCAGTAGTATCTCAGGGCCATCTGAAGCTTTCTTT. As protein: CASSISGPSEAFF. The genes are TRBV19 and TRBJ1-1, with D perhaps TRBD1 (5 bases). This CDR3 region has 13 residues. V lost 3 bases and J lost 6, with 11 bases in between. Germline CDR1 reads LNHDA; CDR2 reads SQIVND (reference sequence).

The rearrangement joins TRBV9 to TRBJ2-7, with 8 bases fitting TRBD2. Germline V gene data show CDR1 as SGDLS and CDR2 as YYNGEE. The CDR3 has 15 residues. Losses at the gene ends were 4 bases for V and 5 bases for J; bases not matched to a gene: 11. CDR3 DNA sequence: TGTGCCAGCAGCTTCGCCGGGACTAGTGGTAACGAGCAGTACTTC. Translated, it gives CASSFAGTSGNEQYF.

The chain uses TRBV7-2 and TRBJ2-3; 10 positions agree with TRBD2. The V segment lost 2 bases and the J segment 0 bases; nucleotides outside the gene matches: 8. The germline V gene encodes CDR1 SGHTA and CDR2 FQGNSA. The CDR3 loop spans 18 amino acids. CDR3 sequence: CASSLRASGGTSTDTQYF. In DNA, the CDR3 is TGTGCCAGCAGCTTAAGGGCTAGCGGGGGAACTAGCACAGATACGCAGTATTTT.

The rearrangement uses TRBV28 and TRBJ2-7, with D perhaps matching TRBD1 (6 bases). Trimming removed 7 bases from V and 2 bases from J, with 15 bases in between. There are 14 residues in the CDR3. CDR1 and CDR2 (germline): MDHEN, SYDVKM. The CDR3 DNA reads TGTGCCAGCACCCCTACCGGACAGCCCTACGAGCAGTACTTC. Translating it yields CASTPTGQPYEQYF.

The CDR3: CASSEFAADPGGGYTF. DNA for the CDR3: TGTGCCAGCAGTGAATTTGCTGCCGACCCGGGTGGGGGCTACACCTTC. The chain combines TRBV6-4 with TRBJ1-2; no clear D. Per the germline V gene, CDR1 is MRHNA and CDR2 is SNTAGT. Trimming shortened V by 3 bases and J by 8 bases, and 22 bases separated the two germline ends. This CDR3 contains 16 residues.

The chain joins TRBV4-1 to TRBJ2-1; 10 nucleotides align to TRBD2. Trimming at V came to 4 bases and at J to 7 bases, leaving 13 bases not matched to a gene. From germline, CDR1 is MGHRA and CDR2 YSYEKL. CDR3 length equals 17 residues. The CDR3 nucleotides are TGCGCCAGCAGCCCGATCGAGCGGGAGGGCCGGGGTAATGAGCAGTTCTTC. Translated: CASSPIEREGRGNEQFF.

The chain's CDR3 is CASSVTGNTEAFF. CDR3 in DNA: TGTGCCAGCAGTGTTACAGGGAACACTGAAGCTTTCTTT. This chain uses TRBV6-4 with TRBJ1-1, with a possible D match to TRBD1 (5 bases). The ends were cut back, 4 bases at V and 1 base at J, with 7 bases in the middle. The germline V gene encodes CDR1 MRHNA and CDR2 SNTAGT. The CDR3 contains 13 residues.

CDR3 nucleotide sequence: TGTGCCAGTAGTATAGAGGGGACAGGGACCTATGGCTACACCTTC. This codes for CASSIEGTGTYGYTF. The chain uses TRBV19 and TRBJ1-2; the match to TRBD1 covers 9 bases. Germline loops: CDR1 LNHDA, CDR2 SQIVND (reference sequence). J was trimmed by 4 bases and V by 0 bases; bases with no gene match: 3. This CDR3 contains 15 residues.

V usage is TRBV10-1 and J usage is TRBJ1-1; 7 nucleotides agree with TRBD1. Germline lookup yields CDR1 WNHNN and CDR2 SYGVQD (reference sequence). The V segment lost 3 bases and the J segment 8 bases; nucleotides outside the gene matches: 6. This CDR3 is 13 amino acids long. CDR3 amino acids: CASSDRTGGEAFF. The CDR3 DNA reads as TGCGCCAGCAGTGACCGGACAGGCGGAGAAGCTTTCTTT.

This clone was observed a handful of times. This chain uses TRBV18 with TRBJ2-3; 10 nucleotides line up with TRBD1. Per germline, CDR1 KGHSH and CDR2 LQKENI. The CDR3 loop spans 14 amino acids. V was clipped by 8 bases and J by 3 bases; unmatched bases: 5. CDR3 nucleotide sequence: TGTGCCAGCCCAATGGGACAGGGGACAGATACGCAGTATTTT. This encodes CASPMGQGTDTQYF.

DNA for the CDR3: TGTGCCAGCAGTGATGAGGCAGGGCAATCTCCTTACGAGCAGTACTTC. Translation: CASSDEAGQSPYEQYF. The rearrangement links TRBV2 to TRBJ2-7, with TRBD1 as a possible D gene (5 bases). Trimming took off 3 bases at V and 4 bases at J, with 19 bases between the two ends. This CDR3 comprises 16 residues. From germline, CDR1 is SNHLY and CDR2 FYNNEI.

The rearrangement links TRBV7-6 to TRBJ2-2; 8 positions match TRBD1. The J segment lost 5 bases and the V segment lost 5 bases, leaving 10 bases of the junction unmatched. The CDR3 extends over 16 amino acids. The germline CDR1 and CDR2 sequences are SGHVS and FNYEAQ. The CDR3 reads CASSPGTGGGTGELFF. CDR3 coding DNA: TGTGCCAGCAGCCCCGGGACAGGAGGAGGTACCGGGGAGCTGTTTTTT.

This sequence joins TRBV10-2 and TRBJ2-1, with 8 bases aligning to TRBD1. The CDR3 spans 17 residues. Germline V gene lookup returns CDR1 WSHSY and CDR2 SAAADI. The J segment lost 2 bases and the V segment lost 9 bases, leaving 15 bases of the junction unmatched. The chain's CDR3 is CASEEGRGLSTYNEQFF. The CDR3 DNA is TGCGCCAGTGAGGAGGGCAGGGGGCTGTCGACCTACAATGAGCAGTTCTTC.

J is TRBJ2-5 and V is TRBV27, with 7 bases fitting TRBD1. The CDR3 sequence is 14 residues long. V lost 5 bases to trimming and J lost 5 bases; unmatched junction nucleotides: 8. Germline V lookup: CDR1 MNHEY, CDR2 SMNVEV (reference sequence). CDR3: CASSRRDRGETQYF. CDR3 nucleotide sequence: TGTGCCAGCAGTCGCCGGGACAGAGGGGAGACCCAGTACTTC.

The chain employs TRBV21-1 and TRBJ2-5; no DNA check was done on the table's D call, TRBD1. TRBV21-1 is tagged as a pseudogene. This CDR3 is 17 amino acids long. The CDR3 reads CASSKVMFSRGGKTQYF. The DNA of the CDR3 is TGTGCCAGCAGCAAAGTGATGTTTAGCAGGGGCGGTAAGACCCAGTACTTC.

Comment on this clone: No conserved phenylalanine or tryptophan is present at the end of the CDR3, so a read error is the likely explanation. No DNA is shown, since the ends of the CDR3 on it are uncertain; the CDR3 is the one TCRdb lists. The rearrangement uses TRBV10-3 and TRBJ1-1; the DNA was not compared with TRBD1, the D call given in the table. The length of the CDR3 is 9 amino acids, counting both ends. CDR1 and CDR2 (germline): ENHRY, SYGVKD. CDR3: CAISESDRV.

In DNA, the CDR3 is TGTGCCAGCAGTTTATCCTTAGCGGGGGCCTACGAGCAGTACTTC. As protein: CASSLSLAGAYEQYF. This chain uses TRBV27 with TRBJ2-7; 9 bases are a match to TRBD2. This CDR3 is built from 15 residues. Per the germline V gene, CDR1 is MNHEY and CDR2 is SMNVEV (reference sequence). Trimming took 0 bases from V and 2 from J; bases not matched to a gene: 2.

V is TRBV28 and J is TRBJ2-4; TRBD2 matches at 7 bases. The CDR3 runs 15 residues. With V trimmed by 8 bases and J by 1 base, 8 bases remained unmatched. Germline V gives CDR1 MDHEN, CDR2 SYDVKM. The CDR3 DNA reads TGTGCCAGCCATTCGGGGGGTTGGGCCAAAAACATTCAGTACTTC. Protein product: CASHSGGWAKNIQYF.

This chain uses TRBV7-3 with TRBJ2-7; D may be TRBD1 (6 bases). Between the trimmed V and J ends, which lost 5 bases and 0 bases, there was a span of 8 bases. CDR1 is SGHTA, CDR2 FQGTGA, per germline. The CDR3 extends over 13 amino acids. CDR3 residues: CASSPRGSYEQYF. CDR3 coding DNA: TGTGCCAGCAGCCCCAGGGGCTCCTACGAGCAGTACTTC.